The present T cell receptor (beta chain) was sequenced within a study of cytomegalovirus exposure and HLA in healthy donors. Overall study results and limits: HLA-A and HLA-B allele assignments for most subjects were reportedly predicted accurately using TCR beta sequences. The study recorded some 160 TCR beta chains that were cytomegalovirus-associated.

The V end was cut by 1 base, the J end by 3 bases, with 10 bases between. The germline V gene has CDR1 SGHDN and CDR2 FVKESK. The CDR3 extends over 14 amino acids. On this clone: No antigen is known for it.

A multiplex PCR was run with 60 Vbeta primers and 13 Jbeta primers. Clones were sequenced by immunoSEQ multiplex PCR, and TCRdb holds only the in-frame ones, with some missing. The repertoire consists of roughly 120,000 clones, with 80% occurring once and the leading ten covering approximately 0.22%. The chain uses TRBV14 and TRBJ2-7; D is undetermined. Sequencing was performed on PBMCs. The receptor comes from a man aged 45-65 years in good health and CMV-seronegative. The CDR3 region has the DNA TGTGCCAGCAGCCAAGTTGGAGAAAGCTACGAGCAGTACTTC. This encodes CASSQVGESYEQYF.